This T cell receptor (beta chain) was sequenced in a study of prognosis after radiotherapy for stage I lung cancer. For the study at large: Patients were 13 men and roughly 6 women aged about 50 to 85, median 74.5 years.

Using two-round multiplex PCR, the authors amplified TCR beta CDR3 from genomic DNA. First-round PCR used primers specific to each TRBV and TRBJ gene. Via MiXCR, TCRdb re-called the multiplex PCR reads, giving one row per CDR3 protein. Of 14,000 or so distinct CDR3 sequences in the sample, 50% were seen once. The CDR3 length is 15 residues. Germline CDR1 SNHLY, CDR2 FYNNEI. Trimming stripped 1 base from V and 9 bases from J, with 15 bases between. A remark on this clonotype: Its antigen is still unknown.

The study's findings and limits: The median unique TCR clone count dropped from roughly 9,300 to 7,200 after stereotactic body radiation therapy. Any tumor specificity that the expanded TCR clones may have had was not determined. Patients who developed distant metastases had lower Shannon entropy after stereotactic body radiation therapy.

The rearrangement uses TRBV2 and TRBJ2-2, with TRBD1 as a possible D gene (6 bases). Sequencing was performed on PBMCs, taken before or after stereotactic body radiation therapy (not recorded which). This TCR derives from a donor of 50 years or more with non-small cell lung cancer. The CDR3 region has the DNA TGTGCCAGCAGTGAAGGACAGGTTATGCCCTGGGAGCTGTTTTTT. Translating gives CASSEGQVMPWELFF.